This is a list of T cell receptor beta chains from one sample in a study of T cell changes during pregnancy in multiple sclerosis. TCRdb's table, derived via immunoSEQ multiplex PCR, lists solely in-frame clones and lacks some. The sample gives fewer than 40,000 clones, 89% of which show up once; approximately 5.4% is in the top ten. The starting material was CD8+ T cells from peripheral blood mononuclear cells, obtained in the first trimester of pregnancy. These receptors were collected from a female donor with multiple sclerosis, enrolled in a pregnancy study. Each CDR3 is given with its conserved first and last residue. A D gene is named only where the DNA matches it firmly. Clone sizes are given selectively: once, few, many, or a class where the clone is expanded.

V gene,J gene,D gene,clone size,CDR3 DNA,CDR3 protein
TRBV12-5,TRBJ1-5,TRBD1,-,TGTGCTAGTGGACCTGGGACAGGGGGTCAGCCCCAGCATTTT,CASGPGTGGQPQHF
TRBV4-1,TRBJ2-3,-,once,TGCGCCAGCAGCCAAGAGTCAGTTGCTGCAGATACGCAGTATTTT,CASSQESVAADTQYF
TRBV5-6,TRBJ2-1,TRBD2,-,TGTGCCAGCAGCTTACTTCTAGCGGGAGTGGACAATGAGCAGTTCTTC,CASSLLLAGVDNEQFF
TRBV12-5,TRBJ2-1,TRBD2,-,TGTGCTAGTGGTTTGGTACGTCTAGCGGGAGGGTCCTCCTACAATGAGCAGTTCTTC,CASGLVRLAGGSSYNEQFF
TRBV5-5,TRBJ2-1,-,-,TGTGCCAGCAGTTCGTATACGGGAATGGAGCAGTTCTTC,CASSSYTGMEQFF
TRBV9,TRBJ2-7,-,large,TGTGCCAGCAGCTCAGGACGACCAGCACGGGGCGAGCAGTACTTC,CASSSGRPARGEQYF
TRBV4-1,TRBJ2-1,TRBD2,-,TGCGCCAGCAGCCCTCTTACGCCAGCGGGAGGTGTCAATGAGCAGTTCTTC,CASSPLTPAGGVNEQFF
TRBV7-6,TRBJ2-1,-,-,TGTGCCAGCAGCTTAGTCGCGCTTAGCTCCTACAATGAGCAGTTCTTC,CASSLVALSSYNEQFF
TRBV11-3,TRBJ1-3,TRBD1,-,TGTGCCAGCAGCCACAGGGGCTCTGGAAACACCATATATTTT,CASSHRGSGNTIYF
TRBV4-1,TRBJ2-7,-,-,TGCGCCAGCAGAGGGTCTGGCAGGGGCCCCTACGAGCAGTACTTC,CASRGSGRGPYEQYF
TRBV19,TRBJ2-7,TRBD1,-,TGTGCCAGCGCGACAGGGGCATCCTACGAGCAGTACTTC,CASATGASYEQYF
TRBV12-5,TRBJ1-5,-,-,TGTGCTAGTGGTTTGCCGACAGGTCACAATCAGCCCCAGCATTTT,CASGLPTGHNQPQHF
TRBV7-6,TRBJ2-3,TRBD2,-,TGTGCCAGCAGCTTAGAATCCCCTAGCGGGCTTTACACAGATACGCAGTATTTT,CASSLESPSGLYTDTQYF
TRBV16,TRBJ2-1,TRBD2,-,TGTGCCAGCAGTCCCGACGGGGGGACCTACAATGAGCAGTTCTTC,CASSPDGGTYNEQFF
TRBV19,TRBJ1-5,TRBD1,-,TGTGCCAGTAGTACGGGACAGGGGTTTTACAATCAGCCCCAGCATTTT,CASSTGQGFYNQPQHF
TRBV4-1,TRBJ2-7,-,-,TGCGCCAGCAGCCCGAGGGAAGGGACTCCCGAGCAGTACTTC,CASSPREGTPEQYF
TRBV6-1,TRBJ2-7,-,-,TGTGCCAGCAGTGAGGCGATTAGCGACTACGAGCAGTACTTC,CASSEAISDYEQYF
TRBV4-1,TRBJ2-1,TRBD1,few,TGCGCCACCTCACAAACCGTACAGGGGGGCAATGAGCAGTTCTTC,CATSQTVQGGNEQFF
TRBV5-4,TRBJ2-1,TRBD2,once,TGTGCCAGCAGCCCCCGGGGACTAGCGCCGTACAATGAGCAGTTCTTC,CASSPRGLAPYNEQFF
TRBV30,TRBJ1-2,-,-,TGTGCCTGGAGTCACGGGGGACACTATGGCTACACCTTC,CAWSHGGHYGYTF
TRBV7-9,TRBJ2-1,TRBD2,-,TGTGCCAGCAGCTCGAGACTAGCGGGAGGGATTTACAATGAGCAGTTCTTC,CASSSRLAGGIYNEQFF
TRBV27,TRBJ2-7,-,-,TGTGCCAGCAGCCCGGGGTTCTTCTACGAGCAGTACTTC,CASSPGFFYEQYF
TRBV5-1,TRBJ2-7,-,-,TGCGCCAGCAGCCGAACCCCCACAGGCACCTACGAGCAGTACTTC,CASSRTPTGTYEQYF
TRBV6-1,TRBJ1-3,-,-,TGTGCCAGCAGTGAAGCGCAGGGTTCTGGAAACACCATATATTTT,CASSEAQGSGNTIYF
TRBV18,TRBJ2-4,TRBD2,few,TGTGCCAGCTCACCACCGGGACTAGCGGGAGGTAACATTCAGTACTTC,CASSPPGLAGGNIQYF
TRBV9,TRBJ2-7,-,-,TGTGCCAGCAGCGTAGCTAGCGTATCCTACGAGCAGTACTTC,CASSVASVSYEQYF
TRBV7-9,TRBJ2-2,TRBD2,-,TGTGCCAGCAGCTTCCTAGCGGGAGAGGCCGGGGAGCTGTTTTTT,CASSFLAGEAGELFF
TRBV10-1,TRBJ2-7,TRBD2,-,TGCGCCAGCAGTGATCCCGGGAGGGCCCACGAGCAGTACTTC,CASSDPGRAHEQYF
TRBV19,TRBJ2-1,TRBD1,-,TGTGCCAGTAGTATCCGGGACAGGGGAGATGAGCAGTTCTTC,CASSIRDRGDEQFF
TRBV5-1,TRBJ1-1,-,-,TGCGCCAGCAGCTTTTGGAGTGCGGACACTGAAGCTTTCTTT,CASSFWSADTEAFF
TRBV2,TRBJ1-1,-,-,TGTGCCAGCACAGCTCAGGGATGGGCTTTCTTT,CASTAQGWAFF
TRBV4-1,TRBJ2-7,TRBD2,-,TGCGCCAGCAGCCAGTCCGGGGGGGCTGCCTACGAGCAGTACTTC,CASSQSGGAAYEQYF
TRBV9,TRBJ1-5,-,-,TGTGCCAGCAGCCCAGGGTGGGGAAATCAGCCCCAGCATTTT,CASSPGWGNQPQHF
TRBV11-2,TRBJ2-7,TRBD2,few,TGTGCCAGCAGCTTAGAAATGGGACTAGCGCAGTACGAGCAGTACTTC,CASSLEMGLAQYEQYF
TRBV5-4,TRBJ2-1,TRBD2,-,TGTGCCAGCAGCTCCCCGGGACTAGCGTTTCCCAATGAGCAGTTCTTC,CASSSPGLAFPNEQFF
TRBV7-2,TRBJ1-4,-,-,TGTGCCAGCAGCCCCCGTCTGGGGCCGGGTGAAAAACTGTTTTTT,CASSPRLGPGEKLFF
TRBV10-3,TRBJ1-1,-,-,TGTGCCATCAGTGAGTCGAGTTCCGCTGAAGCTTTCTTT,CAISESSSAEAFF
TRBV5-1,TRBJ1-1,TRBD1,-,TGCGCCAGCAGCAACGACAGGGGCATGAACACTGAAGCTTTCTTT,CASSNDRGMNTEAFF
TRBV5-1,TRBJ2-5,-,-,TGCGCCAGCAGCAGCTCCAAACTAGTTTTGGAGACCCAGTACTTC,CASSSSKLVLETQYF
TRBV25-1,TRBJ1-1,-,-,TGTGTGAGCGGTAAGGGCACTGAAGCTTTCTTT,CVSGKGTEAFF
TRBV10-1,TRBJ2-7,TRBD2,-,TGCGCCAGCAGTCCCGTGGGACTAGCGGGATCCTACGAGCAGTACTTC,CASSPVGLAGSYEQYF
TRBV13,TRBJ2-1,TRBD2,-,TGTGCCAGCAGCTTACGCGGGAGTGAGTCCTACAATGAGCAGTTCTTC,CASSLRGSESYNEQFF
TRBV27,TRBJ2-3,TRBD2,-,TGTGCCAGCAGTTTGAGGGGACTAGCGGGAAAAGAAGATACGCAGTATTTT,CASSLRGLAGKEDTQYF
TRBV9,TRBJ2-7,TRBD2,once,TGTGCCAGCAGCGTAGGGGGACTAGCGGCTTCCTACGAGCAGTACTTC,CASSVGGLAASYEQYF
TRBV11-2,TRBJ2-5,TRBD2,-,TGTGCCAGCAGCGAGGGACTAGCAGGGGGAGAGACCCAGTACTTC,CASSEGLAGGETQYF
TRBV27,TRBJ2-5,-,-,TGTGCCAGCAGTTTATCGCTACGGCAAGAGACCCAGTACTTC,CASSLSLRQETQYF
TRBV5-1,TRBJ2-1,-,-,TGCGCCAGCAGCTTGGGACAGGTAGACAATGAGCAGTTCTTC,CASSLGQVDNEQFF
TRBV27,TRBJ2-1,TRBD2,-,TGTGCCAGCAGTTCCGGGAGACTAGCGGGAGAAAATGAGCAGTTCTTC,CASSSGRLAGENEQFF
TRBV4-3,TRBJ2-5,TRBD2,-,TGCGCCAGCAGCCAACTACTAGCGGGTTGGGAGACCCAGTACTTC,CASSQLLAGWETQYF
TRBV5-1,TRBJ2-7,TRBD2,-,TGCGCCAGCAGCTTGGCCAACCGGGAGGGCCTCGAGCAGTACTTC,CASSLANREGLEQYF
TRBV27,TRBJ1-1,-,-,TGTGCCAGCAGTTCCGTTGGGAGCATCTCATTGAACACTGAAGCTTTCTTT,CASSSVGSISLNTEAFF
TRBV7-2,TRBJ2-3,TRBD2,-,TGTGCCAGCAGTCCCCTCGGGACTAGCCTGGGTTTTTTT,CASSPLGTSLGFF
TRBV9,TRBJ2-1,TRBD2,-,TGTGCCAGCAGCGTAGTTCTAGCGGGAGCCTACAATGAGCAGTTCTTC,CASSVVLAGAYNEQFF
TRBV4-2,TRBJ2-1,TRBD2,-,TGTGCCAGCAGCCAGGTGCGGGAGTCCTACAATGAGCAGTTCTTC,CASSQVRESYNEQFF
TRBV6-5,TRBJ2-5,-,-,TGTGCCAGCAGTTTCCTTAAGGAGGGAGGTGGGGAGACCCAGTACTTC,CASSFLKEGGGETQYF
TRBV5-1,TRBJ2-3,-,-,TGCGCCAGCAGCTTTAGGCGGGAAGGGCCCACAGATACGCAGTATTTT,CASSFRREGPTDTQYF
TRBV11-2,TRBJ2-7,-,-,TGTGCCAGCTTAGGAGGTTCCGCCGAGCAGTACTTC,CASLGGSAEQYF
TRBV6-1,TRBJ2-7,-,-,TGTGCCAGCAGTTCCTCCGGGACAAGCTACGAGCAGTACTTC,CASSSSGTSYEQYF
TRBV4-1,TRBJ1-2,TRBD1,many,TGCGCCAGCAGCCAAGATCCGGGACAGAATGGCTACACCTTC,CASSQDPGQNGYTF